This T cell receptor beta chain is from a study of control samples from healthy donors and cancer patients. V lost 4 bases to trimming and J lost 6 bases, with 13 bases between them. The germline CDR1 and CDR2 sequences are SNHLY and FYNNEI. The CDR3 contains 13 residues. Generated by immunoSEQ multiplex PCR, the TCRdb table keeps only in-frame clones and is missing some. In the table there are approximately 58,000 clones, about 87% of which are singletons. This receptor was obtained from a woman in her sixties with lung cancer. The chain combines TRBV2 with TRBJ2-7; TRBD1 or TRBD2 may be the D gene (7 bases each). Sequencing input: PBMCs. CDR3 bases: TGTGCCAGCAGTGTCCAGGGGGGGTTCGAGCAGTACTTC. It specifies CASSVQGGFEQYF.